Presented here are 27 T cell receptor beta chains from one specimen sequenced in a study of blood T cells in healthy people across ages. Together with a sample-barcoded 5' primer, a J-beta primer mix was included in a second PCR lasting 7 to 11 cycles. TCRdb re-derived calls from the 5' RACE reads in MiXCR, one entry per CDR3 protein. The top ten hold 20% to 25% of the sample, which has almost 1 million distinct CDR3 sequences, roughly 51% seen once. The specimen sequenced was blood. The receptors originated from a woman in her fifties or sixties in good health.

The CDR3 nucleotides are TGTGCCAGCAGTTCGGGGCGGAAACTAGGACGAGAGACCCAGTACTTC. This translates into CASSSGRKLGRETQYF. The rearrangement joins TRBV6-5 to TRBJ2-5; D possibly uses TRBD1 or TRBD2 (5 bases each). This CDR3 has 16 amino acids. The V end was cut by 4 bases, the J end by 4 bases, with 19 bases between. The V gene's germline CDR1 is MNHEY and CDR2 SVGAGI.

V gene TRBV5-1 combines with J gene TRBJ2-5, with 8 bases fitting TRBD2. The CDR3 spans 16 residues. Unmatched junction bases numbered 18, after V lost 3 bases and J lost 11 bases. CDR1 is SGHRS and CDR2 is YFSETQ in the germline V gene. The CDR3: CASSWPRGSGSDEQYF. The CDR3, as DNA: TGCGCCAGCAGCTGGCCGCGGGGGAGCGGGAGCGATGAGCAGTACTTC.

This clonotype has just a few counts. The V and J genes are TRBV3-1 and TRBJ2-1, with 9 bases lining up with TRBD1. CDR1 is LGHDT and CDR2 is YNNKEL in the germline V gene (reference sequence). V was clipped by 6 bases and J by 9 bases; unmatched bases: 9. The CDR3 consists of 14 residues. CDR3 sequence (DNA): TGTGCCAGCAGTCAACAGGGGGCCGGTAGTGAGCAGTTCTTC. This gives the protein CASSQQGAGSEQFF.

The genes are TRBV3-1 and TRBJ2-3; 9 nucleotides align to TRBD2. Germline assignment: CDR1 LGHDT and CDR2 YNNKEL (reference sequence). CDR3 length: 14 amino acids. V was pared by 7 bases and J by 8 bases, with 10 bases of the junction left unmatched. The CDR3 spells CASTATSGEGTQYF. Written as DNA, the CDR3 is TGTGCCAGCACCGCGACTAGCGGTGAGGGTACGCAGTATTTT.

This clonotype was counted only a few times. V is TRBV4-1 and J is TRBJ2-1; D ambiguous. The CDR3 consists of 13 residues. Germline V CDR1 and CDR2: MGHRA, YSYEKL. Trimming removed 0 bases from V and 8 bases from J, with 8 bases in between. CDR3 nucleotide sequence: TGCGCCAGCAGCCAAGATTGGATTTATGAGCAGTTCTTC. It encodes CASSQDWIYEQFF.

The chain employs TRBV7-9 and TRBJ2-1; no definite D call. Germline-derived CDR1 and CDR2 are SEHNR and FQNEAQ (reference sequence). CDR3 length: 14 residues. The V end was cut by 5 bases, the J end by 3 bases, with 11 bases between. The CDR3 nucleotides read TGTGCCAGCAGCACTTCGACTCTCTACAATGAGCAGTTCTTC. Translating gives CASSTSTLYNEQFF. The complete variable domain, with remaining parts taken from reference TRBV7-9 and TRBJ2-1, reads DTGVSQNPRHKITKRGQNVTFRCDPISEHNRLYWYRQTLGQGPEFLTYFQNEAQLEKSRLLSDRFSAERPKGSFSTLEIQRTEQGDSAMYLCASSTSTLYNEQFFGPGTRLTVL.

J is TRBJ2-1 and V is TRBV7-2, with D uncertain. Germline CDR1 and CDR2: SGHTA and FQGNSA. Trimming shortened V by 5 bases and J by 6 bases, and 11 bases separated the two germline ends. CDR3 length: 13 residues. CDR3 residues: CASSNFGPNEQFF. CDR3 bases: TGTGCCAGCAGCAACTTCGGGCCCAATGAGCAGTTCTTC.

For the CDR3, the DNA is TGTGCCAGCGGGACAGGGGACTATGGCTACACCTTC. Translating it yields CASGTGDYGYTF. V and J are TRBV6-5 and TRBJ1-2; TRBD1 agrees at 10 bases. V shed 8 bases and J 3 bases; nucleotides not matched to a gene: 0. The CDR3 length is 12 residues. Per germline, CDR1 MNHEY and CDR2 SVGAGI.

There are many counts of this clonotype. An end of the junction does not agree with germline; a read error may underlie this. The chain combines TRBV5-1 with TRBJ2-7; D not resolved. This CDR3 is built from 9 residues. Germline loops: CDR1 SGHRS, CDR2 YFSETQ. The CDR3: CASSYEQYF. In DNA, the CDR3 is TGTGCCAGCAGCTACGAGCAGTACTTC. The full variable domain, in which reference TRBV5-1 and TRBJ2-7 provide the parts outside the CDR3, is KAGVTQTPRYLIKTRGQQVTLSCSPISGHRSVSWYQQTPGQGLQFLFEYFSETQRNKGNFPGRFSGRQFSNSRSEMNVSTLELGDSALYLCASSYEQYFGPGTRLTVT.

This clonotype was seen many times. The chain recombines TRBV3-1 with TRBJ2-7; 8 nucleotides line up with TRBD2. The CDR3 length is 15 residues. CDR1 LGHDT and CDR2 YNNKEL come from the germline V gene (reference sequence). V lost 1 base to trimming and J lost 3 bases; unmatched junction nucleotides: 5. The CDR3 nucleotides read TGTGCCAGCAGCCAAGTAACGGGAGGGAGCTACGAGCAGTACTTC. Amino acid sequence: CASSQVTGGSYEQYF.

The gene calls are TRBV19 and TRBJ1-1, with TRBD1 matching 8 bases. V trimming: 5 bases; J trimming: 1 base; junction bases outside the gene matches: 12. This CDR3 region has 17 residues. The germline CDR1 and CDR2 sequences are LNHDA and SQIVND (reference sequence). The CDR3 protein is CASSAPGQAQGNTEAFF. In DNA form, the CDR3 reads TGTGCCAGTAGTGCCCCGGGACAGGCCCAAGGGAACACTGAAGCTTTCTTT.

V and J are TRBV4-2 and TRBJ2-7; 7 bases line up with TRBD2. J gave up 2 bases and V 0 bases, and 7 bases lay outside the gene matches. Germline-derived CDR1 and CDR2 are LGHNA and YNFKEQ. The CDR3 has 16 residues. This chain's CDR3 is CASSQDTGGLPYEQYF. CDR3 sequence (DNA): TGTGCCAGCAGCCAAGATACGGGAGGACTCCCCTACGAGCAGTACTTC.

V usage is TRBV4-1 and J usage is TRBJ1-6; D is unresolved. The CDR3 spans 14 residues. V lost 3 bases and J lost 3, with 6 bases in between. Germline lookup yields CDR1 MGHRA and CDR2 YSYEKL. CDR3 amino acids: CASSQEFYNSPLHF. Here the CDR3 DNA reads TGCGCCAGCAGCCAGGAGTTCTATAATTCACCCCTCCACTTT.

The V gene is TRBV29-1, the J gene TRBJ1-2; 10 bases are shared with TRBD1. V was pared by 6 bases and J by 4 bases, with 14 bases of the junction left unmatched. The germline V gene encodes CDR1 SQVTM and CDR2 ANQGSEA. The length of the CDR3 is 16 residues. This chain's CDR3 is CSVALSGTGASYGYTF. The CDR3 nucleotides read TGCAGCGTCGCCCTCTCCGGGACAGGGGCCTCCTATGGCTACACCTTC.

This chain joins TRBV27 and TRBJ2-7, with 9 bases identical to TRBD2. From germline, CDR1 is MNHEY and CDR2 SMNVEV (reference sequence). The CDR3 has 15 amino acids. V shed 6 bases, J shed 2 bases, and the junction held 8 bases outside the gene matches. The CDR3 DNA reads TGTGCCAGCAGCCGAGGTGGCGGGAGGGCCTACGAGCAGTACTTC. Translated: CASSRGGGRAYEQYF.

In DNA form, the CDR3 reads TGCAGTGCTAGAGACATCCGGGACAGCTTGTACGAGCAGTACTTC. As protein: CSARDIRDSLYEQYF. V usage is TRBV20-1 and J usage is TRBJ2-5; 7 nucleotides match TRBD1. The DNA end favors TRBJ2-7, so the J call may be wrong. This CDR3 is 15 amino acids long. Germline V gives CDR1 DFQATT, CDR2 SNEGSKA (reference sequence).

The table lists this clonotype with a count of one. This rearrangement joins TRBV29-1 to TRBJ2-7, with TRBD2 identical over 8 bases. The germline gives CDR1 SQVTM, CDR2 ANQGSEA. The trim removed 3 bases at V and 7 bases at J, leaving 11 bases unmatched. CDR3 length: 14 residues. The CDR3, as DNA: TGCAGCGTTGACCGGACTAGCATTGGCAATGAGCAGTACTTC. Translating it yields CSVDRTSIGNEQYF.

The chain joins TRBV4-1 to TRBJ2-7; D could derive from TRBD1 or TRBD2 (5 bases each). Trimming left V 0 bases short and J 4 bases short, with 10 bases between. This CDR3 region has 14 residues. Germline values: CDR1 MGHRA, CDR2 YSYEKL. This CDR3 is CASSQEGTTYEQYF. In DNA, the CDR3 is TGCGCCAGCAGCCAAGAGGGGACGACTTACGAGCAGTACTTC.

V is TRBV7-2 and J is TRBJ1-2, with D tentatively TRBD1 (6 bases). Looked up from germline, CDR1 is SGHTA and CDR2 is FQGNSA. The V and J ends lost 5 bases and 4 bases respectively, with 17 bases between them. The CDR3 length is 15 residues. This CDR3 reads CASSKYRAAGYGYTF. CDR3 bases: TGTGCCAGCAGCAAATACAGGGCTGCGGGCTATGGCTACACCTTC.

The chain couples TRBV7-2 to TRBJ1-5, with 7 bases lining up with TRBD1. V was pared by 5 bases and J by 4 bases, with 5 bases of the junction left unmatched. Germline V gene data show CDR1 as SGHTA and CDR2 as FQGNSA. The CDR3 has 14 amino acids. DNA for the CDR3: TGTGCCAGCAGCCTTGGGACAGCTAATCAGCCCCAGCATTTT. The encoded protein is CASSLGTANQPQHF.

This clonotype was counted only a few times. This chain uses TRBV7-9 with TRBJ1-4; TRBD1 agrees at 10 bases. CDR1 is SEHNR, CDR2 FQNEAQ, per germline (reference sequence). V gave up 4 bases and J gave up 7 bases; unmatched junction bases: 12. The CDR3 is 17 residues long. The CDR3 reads CASSSGQGSPLGEKLFF. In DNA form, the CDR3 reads TGTGCCAGCAGCTCGGGACAGGGGTCCCCCCTGGGTGAAAAACTGTTTTTT.

The CDR3 sequence: CASSLDWGYSGANVLTF. CDR3 nucleotide sequence: TGTGCCAGCAGCTTAGATTGGGGGTACTCTGGGGCCAACGTCCTGACTTTC. V usage is TRBV7-2 and J usage is TRBJ2-6; D might be TRBD1 or TRBD2, each matching 5 bases. This CDR3 contains 17 residues. Germline CDR1 is SGHTA and CDR2 is FQGNSA. Trimming stripped 1 base from V and 0 bases from J, with 10 bases between. Supplemented by reference TRBV7-2 and TRBJ2-6, the full variable domain reads GAGVSQSPSNKVTEKGKDVELRCDPISGHTALYWYRQSLGQGLEFLIYFQGNSAPDKSGLPSDRFSAERTGGSVSTLTIQRTQQEDSAVYLCASSLDWGYSGANVLTFGAGSRLTVL.

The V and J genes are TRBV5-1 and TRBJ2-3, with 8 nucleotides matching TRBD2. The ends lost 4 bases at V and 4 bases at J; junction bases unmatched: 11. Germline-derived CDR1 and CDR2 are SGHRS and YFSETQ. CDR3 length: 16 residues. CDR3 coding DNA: TGCGCCAGCAGCCTGCAAAGCGGGAGATCTTCAGATACGCAGTATTTT. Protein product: CASSLQSGRSSDTQYF. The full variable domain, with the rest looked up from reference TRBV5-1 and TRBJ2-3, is KAGVTQTPRYLIKTRGQQVTLSCSPISGHRSVSWYQQTPGQGLQFLFEYFSETQRNKGNFPGRFSGRQFSNSRSEMNVSTLELGDSALYLCASSLQSGRSSDTQYFGPGTRLTVL.

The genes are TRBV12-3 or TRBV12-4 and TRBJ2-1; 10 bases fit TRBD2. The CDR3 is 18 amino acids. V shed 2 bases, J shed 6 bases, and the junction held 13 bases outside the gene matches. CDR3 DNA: TGTGCCAGCAGTTTATTGGCATTTTCTAGCGGGAGTGTCAATGAGCAGTTCTTC. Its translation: CASSLLAFSSGSVNEQFF.

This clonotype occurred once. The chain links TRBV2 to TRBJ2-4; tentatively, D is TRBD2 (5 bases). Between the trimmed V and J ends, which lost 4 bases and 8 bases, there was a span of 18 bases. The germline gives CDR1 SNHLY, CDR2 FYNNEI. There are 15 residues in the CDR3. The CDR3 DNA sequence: TGTGCCAGCAGTGTTGGCAGCTTCGGGATCGACATTCAGTACTTC. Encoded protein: CASSVGSFGIDIQYF.

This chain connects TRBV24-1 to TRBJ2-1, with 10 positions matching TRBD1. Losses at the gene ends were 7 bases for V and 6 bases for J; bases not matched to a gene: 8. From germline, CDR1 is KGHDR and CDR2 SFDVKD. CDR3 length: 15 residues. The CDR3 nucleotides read TGTGCCACCAGCGCTTTGACAGGGGGCCCCAATGAGCAGTTCTTC. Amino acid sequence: CATSALTGGPNEQFF.

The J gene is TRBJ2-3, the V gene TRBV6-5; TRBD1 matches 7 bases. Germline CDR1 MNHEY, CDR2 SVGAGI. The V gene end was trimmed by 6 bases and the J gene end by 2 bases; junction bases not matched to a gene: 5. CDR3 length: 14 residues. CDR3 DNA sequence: TGTGCCAGCAGACGGGACAGAATCACAGATACGCAGTATTTT. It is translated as CASRRDRITDTQYF.